These 28 T cell receptor beta chains were sequenced from one sample in a study of shared clonotypes between healthy human individuals. Repertoires were generated with immunoSEQ multiplex PCR, while TCRdb's copy carries only in-frame clones and drops some. Among 2 million to 2.5 million clones, roughly 95% were seen once, and the ten largest hold approximately 0.13%. Source material: naive CD4+ T cells sorted from blood. As to subset: CD45RA+ positively selected. The receptor source for this set is a man younger than 30 in good health.

The CDR3: CASSEAGGSNQPQHF. In DNA, the CDR3 is TGTGCCAGCAGTGAAGCAGGTGGGAGCAATCAGCCCCAGCATTTT. The V and J genes are TRBV25-1 and TRBJ1-5; the D is unclear. Germline loops: CDR1 MGHDK, CDR2 SYGVNS. Between the trimmed V and J ends, which lost 2 bases and 1 base, there was a span of 9 bases. The CDR3 is 15 amino acids.

Comment on this clone: Distinct nucleotide sequences in the sample also encode this CDR3. This chain connects TRBV7-2 to TRBJ1-3; D remains ambiguous. Germline V lookup: CDR1 SGHTA, CDR2 FQGNSA. Trimming removed 2 bases at V and 3 bases at J, with 5 bases between. CDR3 length: 13 residues. CDR3 protein: CASSLSGGNTIYF. CDR3 sequence (DNA): TGTGCCAGCAGCTTATCGGGTGGAAACACCATATATTTT.

V is TRBV5-4 and J is TRBJ2-1, with 11 bases that match TRBD2. The CDR3 is 18 amino acids. Germline V CDR1 and CDR2: SGHNT, YYREEE (reference sequence). V lost 4 bases to trimming and J lost 4 bases; unmatched junction nucleotides: 13. The CDR3 DNA follows: TGTGCCAGCAGCCCGCCTAGACTAGCGGGATTGGGTTACAATGAGCAGTTCTTC. It translates to CASSPPRLAGLGYNEQFF.

V gene TRBV28 combines with J gene TRBJ1-4; 9 bases are shared with TRBD1. This CDR3 spans 14 amino acids. Germline CDR1 and CDR2: MDHEN and SYDVKM. With V trimmed by 6 bases and J by 9 bases, 8 bases remained unmatched. The CDR3 DNA sequence: TGTGCCAGCAGCTGGGGGACAGGGTCCCAAAAACTGTTTTTT. Encoded protein: CASSWGTGSQKLFF.

The rearrangement joins TRBV2 to TRBJ2-1; no reliable D call. Trimming stripped 4 bases from V and 2 bases from J, with 12 bases between. The germline gives CDR1 SNHLY, CDR2 FYNNEI. This CDR3 region has 15 residues. CDR3 sequence reads: CASSGRQTTYNEQFF. The CDR3 DNA reads TGTGCCAGCAGTGGTCGGCAGACGACCTACAATGAGCAGTTCTTC.

This sequence joins TRBV5-4 and TRBJ2-1; 9 bases line up with TRBD1. J gave up 4 bases and V 7 bases, and 6 bases lay outside the gene matches. CDR3 length equals 14 residues. The germline V gene encodes CDR1 SGHNT and CDR2 YYREEE (reference sequence). CDR3 region: CASHGQGIYNEQFF. The CDR3 bases are TGTGCCAGCCACGGACAGGGGATATACAATGAGCAGTTCTTC. Variable domain in full (rest from reference TRBV5-4 and TRBJ2-1): ETGVTQSPTHLIKTRGQQVTLRCSSQSGHNTVSWYQQALGQGPQFIFQYYREEENGRGNFPPRFSGLQFPNYSSELNVNALELDDSALYLCASHGQGIYNEQFFGPGTRLTVL.

The rearrangement links TRBV7-4 to TRBJ2-7; 12 nucleotides match TRBD1. Germline V gene sequence: CDR1 SGHVT, CDR2 SQSDAQ. CDR3 length equals 15 residues. The ends lost 5 bases at V and 4 bases at J; junction bases unmatched: 6. The CDR3 region has the DNA TGTGCCAGCAGCAACGGGGACAGGGGGCTATACGAGCAGTACTTC. Translation gives CASSNGDRGLYEQYF.

This chain joins TRBV7-9 and TRBJ1-1; 9 bases are shared with TRBD1. J gave up 4 bases and V 2 bases, and 5 bases lay outside the gene matches. Germline CDR1 is SEHNR and CDR2 is FQNEAQ (reference sequence). The CDR3 length is 15 residues. CDR3 bases: TGTGCCAGCAGCTTACGGGACAGGGAGGGCACTGAAGCTTTCTTT. This encodes CASSLRDREGTEAFF.

The genes are TRBV15 and TRBJ1-6; no clear D gene. This CDR3 contains 13 residues. Germline V gives CDR1 LNHNV, CDR2 YYDKDF (reference sequence). Trimming removed 4 bases at V and 4 bases at J, with 5 bases between. The CDR3 bases are TGTGCCACCAGCACACGGTATAATTCACCCCTCCACTTT. Its protein product is CATSTRYNSPLHF.

The count of this clone is one. This chain links TRBV18 with TRBJ2-1; D gene uncertain. V lost 1 base and J lost 5, with 6 bases in between. This CDR3 comprises 13 residues. From germline, CDR1 is KGHSH and CDR2 LQKENI. CDR3 in DNA: TGTGCCAGCTCACCACGTTTCGACAATGAGCAGTTCTTC. Encoded protein: CASSPRFDNEQFF.

This clone was counted a single time. The V call is TRBV18, the J call TRBJ1-1; D possibly corresponds to TRBD1 (5 bases). CDR3 length: 15 amino acids. CDR1 is KGHSH and CDR2 is LQKENI in the germline V gene. With 3 bases removed from V and 1 base from J, the gap between germline ends came to 12 bases. For the CDR3, the DNA is TGTGCCAGCTCACCCGCATTGACAGAGAACACTGAAGCTTTCTTT. It specifies CASSPALTENTEAFF. Variable domain in full (rest from reference TRBV18 and TRBJ1-1): NAGVMQNPRHLVRRRGQEARLRCSPMKGHSHVYWYRQLPEEGLKFMVYLQKENIIDESGMPKERFSAEFPKEGPSILRIQQVVRGDSAAYFCASSPALTENTEAFFGQGTRLTVV.

The chain combines TRBV30 with TRBJ1-4; tentatively, D is TRBD1 (5 bases). Looked up from germline, CDR1 is GTSNPN and CDR2 is SVGIG (reference sequence). This CDR3 region has 16 residues. V lost 5 bases, J lost 4 bases, and 20 bases lay in between. The CDR3 DNA is TGTGCCTGGGGGACCTCCCCCTCGGTTATTAATGAAAAACTGTTTTTT. Residues: CAWGTSPSVINEKLFF.

This clone showed up just once. V usage is TRBV15 and J usage is TRBJ2-1, with D possibly being TRBD1 (6 bases). The germline CDR1 and CDR2 sequences are LNHNV and YYDKDF (reference sequence). CDR3 size: 16 residues. Trimming removed 7 bases from V and 0 bases from J, with 16 bases in between. CDR3 sequence: CATNTRGSGSYNEQFF. CDR3 coding DNA: TGTGCCACCAATACAAGGGGGAGCGGCTCCTACAATGAGCAGTTCTTC.

This clone was detected a few times. The CDR3 coding sequence is TGTGCCAGCAGCCCGGAGACTCCGGACTATCAGCCCCAGCATTTT. This translates into CASSPETPDYQPQHF. The rearrangement links TRBV21-1 to TRBJ1-5. TRBV21-1 is a pseudogene. This CDR3 comprises 15 residues.

This clone showed up just once. The V and J genes are TRBV7-2 and TRBJ1-6; possibly TRBD1 for D (5 bases). V dropped 2 bases and J dropped 8 bases, with 13 bases sitting between them. The CDR3 runs 15 residues. In germline, CDR1 is SGHTA, CDR2 FQGNSA. CDR3 protein: CASSLLSGTDSPLHF. The CDR3 DNA reads as TGTGCCAGCAGCTTACTCTCCGGGACCGATTCACCCCTCCACTTT. Based on the CDR3 plus reference TRBV7-2 and TRBJ1-6, the full variable domain is GAGVSQSPSNKVTEKGKDVELRCDPISGHTALYWYRQSLGQGLEFLIYFQGNSAPDKSGLPSDRFSAERTGGSVSTLTIQRTQQEDSAVYLCASSLLSGTDSPLHFGNGTRLTVT.

This chain links TRBV5-4 with TRBJ1-2; 11 nucleotides agree with TRBD1. The CDR3 length is 14 residues. Germline V gene lookup returns CDR1 SGHNT and CDR2 YYREEE (reference sequence). V shed 5 bases and J 4 bases; nucleotides not matched to a gene: 4. The CDR3 protein is CASRWTGGSYGYTF. The CDR3 bases are TGTGCCAGCAGGTGGACAGGGGGCAGCTATGGCTACACCTTC.

The genes are TRBV27 and TRBJ2-7; 8 bases are a match to TRBD2. CDR1 and CDR2 from the germline V gene are MNHEY and SMNVEV (reference sequence). The V gene end was trimmed by 2 bases and the J gene end by 2 bases; junction bases not matched to a gene: 5. This CDR3 has 15 residues. DNA of the CDR3: TGTGCCAGCAGTTTAGCCGGACTAGCTGCCTACGAGCAGTACTTC. It is translated as CASSLAGLAAYEQYF.

The V call is TRBV5-1, the J call TRBJ1-6; 7 nucleotides align to TRBD1. Looked up from germline, CDR1 is SGHRS and CDR2 is YFSETQ. This CDR3 has 17 amino acids. Trimming took 0 bases from V and 6 from J; bases not matched to a gene: 9. The CDR3 region has the DNA TGCGCCAGCAGCTTGGCCCCCTATGACAGGGTTAATTCACCCCTCCACTTT. Amino acids: CASSLAPYDRVNSPLHF.

The chain couples TRBV30 to TRBJ2-5, with 12 positions matching TRBD1. The CDR3 loop spans 15 amino acids. Per germline, CDR1 GTSNPN and CDR2 SVGIG (reference sequence). V lost 6 bases, J lost 5 bases, and 10 bases stayed unmatched. Written as DNA, the CDR3 is TGTGCCTGTTCTGCGGGACAGGGGGCGTTGGAGACCCAGTACTTC. Translated: CACSAGQGALETQYF. Drawing the rest from reference TRBV30 and TRBJ2-5, the complete variable domain is SQTIHQWPATLVQPVGSPLSLECTVEGTSNPNLYWYRQAAGRGLQLLFYSVGIGQISSEVPQNLSASRPQDRQFILSSKKLLLSDSGFYLCACSAGQGALETQYFGPGTRLLVL.

In regard to this clone: This sample includes further DNA sequences coding for the same CDR3. The gene calls are TRBV5-1 and TRBJ1-1; a weak D match, TRBD1 (5 bases). The CDR3 is made up of 14 amino acids. The V and J ends lost 0 bases and 1 base respectively, with 7 bases between them. Germline assignment: CDR1 SGHRS and CDR2 YFSETQ. CDR3 amino acids: CASSLGTQNTEAFF. The CDR3, as DNA: TGCGCCAGCAGCTTGGGGACACAGAACACTGAAGCTTTCTTT.

As concerns this clone: Other DNA sequences in the sample encode the same CDR3. This chain joins TRBV19 and TRBJ2-1, with 11 bases aligning to TRBD1. The ends lost 2 bases at V and 6 bases at J; junction bases unmatched: 3. Germline V gene sequence: CDR1 LNHDA, CDR2 SQIVND (reference sequence). CDR3 length equals 15 residues. The CDR3 DNA sequence: TGTGCCAGTAGTATACCGGGACAGGGGGGCAATGAGCAGTTCTTC. It is translated as CASSIPGQGGNEQFF.

The chain has TRBV10-1 and TRBJ2-4, with no clear D. This CDR3 is built from 15 residues. Per the germline V gene, CDR1 is WNHNN and CDR2 is SYGVQD (reference sequence). V was trimmed by 6 bases and J by 0 bases, leaving 12 bases between them. CDR3 residues: CASRGRPKAKNIQYF. CDR3 in DNA: TGCGCCAGCAGGGGTCGACCTAAAGCCAAAAACATTCAGTACTTC.

This chain links TRBV7-2 with TRBJ1-2; perhaps TRBD1 as D (5 bases). V lost 5 bases to trimming and J lost 4 bases, with 17 bases between them. CDR3 length: 15 amino acids. Germline V gene sequence: CDR1 SGHTA, CDR2 FQGNSA. CDR3 region: CASSLPIGGGYGYTF. Written as DNA, the CDR3 is TGTGCCAGCAGCCTACCGATTGGGGGTGGCTATGGCTACACCTTC.

Points on this clone: Other DNA sequences from this sample encode an identical CDR3 as well. This chain connects TRBV27 to TRBJ2-3; tentative D call: TRBD2 (6 bases). The CDR3 length is 14 residues. The germline V gene has CDR1 MNHEY and CDR2 SMNVEV (reference sequence). V lost 5 bases, J lost 4 bases, and 13 bases lay in between. The CDR3 nucleotides are TGTGCCAGCAGTCCCCGCGGGGAGGCAGATACGCAGTATTTT. Its translation is CASSPRGEADTQYF.

This chain connects TRBV7-2 to TRBJ2-1; 7 bases agree with TRBD1. The V gene's germline CDR1 is SGHTA and CDR2 FQGNSA. V lost 3 bases and J lost 4; bases outside the gene matches: 6. The CDR3 is made up of 15 amino acids. CDR3 sequence: CASSLDRRIYNEQFF. In DNA form, the CDR3 reads TGTGCCAGCAGCTTGGACAGGAGAATTTACAATGAGCAGTTCTTC.

In this sample, this clone turned up once. The rearrangement joins TRBV6-1 to TRBJ2-1; 7 bases match TRBD2. CDR1 is MNHNS, CDR2 SASEGT, per germline. V gave up 6 bases and J gave up 2 bases; unmatched junction bases: 4. CDR3 size: 14 residues. The CDR3 nucleotides are TGTGCCAGCAGCCCAACTAGCGCCTACAATGAGCAGTTCTTC. Translating it yields CASSPTSAYNEQFF.

The chain carries TRBV19 and TRBJ2-1; 9 nucleotides align to TRBD2. Germline V gene lookup returns CDR1 LNHDA and CDR2 SQIVND (reference sequence). Trimming took 8 bases from V and 8 from J; bases not matched to a gene: 13. CDR3 length equals 15 residues. The CDR3 nucleotides read TGTGCCAGTTCTTCCCCCGGGACTAGCTTATATGAGCAGTTCTTC. This encodes CASSSPGTSLYEQFF.

To note about this clone: Additional DNA sequences in this sample encode the identical CDR3. V is TRBV18 and J is TRBJ1-1, with unresolved D. The ends were cut back, 3 bases at V and 0 bases at J, with 8 bases in the middle. Germline-derived CDR1 and CDR2 are KGHSH and LQKENI. The CDR3 spans 14 residues. Here the CDR3 reads CASSPLTVNTEAFF. For the CDR3, the DNA is TGTGCCAGCTCACCGCTTACAGTGAACACTGAAGCTTTCTTT.